A single sample gave rise to the 17 T cell receptor beta chains below, sequenced in a study of blood T cell repertoires in COVID-19. Clones were read by immunoSEQ multiplex PCR, and TCRdb kept only the in-frame ones, dropping some. The data show about 260,000 clones, around 90% seen once. Material for sequencing was PBMCs or T cells enriched from blood (not recorded which). These receptors were taken from a man aged 50-59 years who had been exposed to COVID-19.

This chain uses TRBV5-4 with TRBJ2-5, with 7 bases that match TRBD2. CDR3 length: 15 residues. The V and J ends lost 2 bases and 5 bases, in that order; junction bases with no gene match: 9. CDR1 is SGHNT and CDR2 is YYREEE in the germline V gene (reference sequence). CDR3 DNA sequence: TGTGCCAGCAGCTTAGGGTCCGGAGCGGGGGAGACCCAGTACTTC. This codes for CASSLGSGAGETQYF.

The genes are TRBV10-3 and TRBJ1-5; a weak D match, TRBD1 (5 bases). Trimming pared 4 bases from V and 4 bases from J, leaving 17 bases between. CDR3 size: 16 residues. CDR1 ENHRY and CDR2 SYGVKD come from the germline V gene. The CDR3, as DNA: TGTGCCATCAGTGCCGGAGACAGTTTTGTTAATCAGCCCCAGCATTTT. Translation: CAISAGDSFVNQPQHF.

The V gene is TRBV5-1, the J gene TRBJ1-4, with a possible D match to TRBD1 (5 bases). Germline CDR1 reads SGHRS; CDR2 reads YFSETQ. V gave up 4 bases and J gave up 3 bases, with 16 bases separating them. This CDR3 is built from 16 residues. CDR3 in DNA: TGCGCCAGCAGCCTCCACAGGCGTTCGGCTAATGAAAAACTGTTTTTT. This translates into CASSLHRRSANEKLFF.

The chain has TRBV5-1 and TRBJ1-1; D is uncertain. Germline CDR1 is SGHRS and CDR2 is YFSETQ. The ends were cut back, 4 bases at V and 2 bases at J, with 12 bases in the middle. CDR3 size: 14 residues. The CDR3 bases are TGCGCCAGCAGCCGCACACGGGTTAACACTGAAGCTTTCTTT. Translated, it gives CASSRTRVNTEAFF.

This chain joins TRBV11-2 and TRBJ2-3; TRBD1 might be the D (6 bases). The germline V and J ends were trimmed by 5 bases and 2 bases, with 23 bases remaining between them. The CDR3 runs 18 residues. Per the germline V gene, CDR1 is SGHAT and CDR2 is FQNNGV. The CDR3 here is CASSLGADSATLTDTQYF. The CDR3 nucleotides are TGTGCCAGCAGCCTAGGGGCGGACAGTGCAACACTCACAGATACGCAGTATTTT.

The chain couples TRBV5-1 to TRBJ1-3; no firm D call. Germline V gives CDR1 SGHRS, CDR2 YFSETQ. This CDR3 region has 13 residues. The V end lost 5 bases, the J end lost 1 base, and 7 bases lay between the germline ends. The CDR3 coding sequence is TGCGCCAGCAGTCCGGTATCTGGAAACACCATATATTTT. It codes for CASSPVSGNTIYF.

The chain links TRBV19 to TRBJ1-4, with D tentatively TRBD1 (5 bases). CDR3 length: 13 amino acids. The V gene's germline CDR1 is LNHDA and CDR2 SQIVND (reference sequence). V was trimmed by 5 bases and J by 11 bases, leaving 15 bases between them. The CDR3 bases are TGTGCCAGTAGTGAACCCCTCGGGGGGAAACTGTTTTTT. Its translation: CASSEPLGGKLFF.

This chain's CDR3 is CASSYFRGGMNTEAFF. The CDR3 nucleotides read TGTGCCAGCAGCTACTTCCGTGGGGGGATGAACACTGAAGCTTTCTTT. The chain joins TRBV11-1 to TRBJ1-1; possibly TRBD1 for D (5 bases). Germline loops: CDR1 SGHAT, CDR2 FQDESV (reference sequence). V was shortened by 4 bases and J by 0 bases, with 15 bases between the two germline ends. This CDR3 is 16 amino acids long.

V usage is TRBV18 and J usage is TRBJ1-2; D not resolved. The CDR3 has 14 residues. Trimming pared 1 base from V and 5 bases from J, leaving 11 bases between. Germline values: CDR1 KGHSH, CDR2 LQKENI. CDR3 sequence reads: CASSPLPSPYGYTF. Here the CDR3 DNA reads TGTGCCAGCTCACCACTCCCTAGCCCATATGGCTACACCTTC.

The gene calls are TRBV9 and TRBJ1-2, with D uncertain. This CDR3 region has 12 residues. Trimming took 6 bases from V and 4 from J, leaving 10 bases between them. Germline CDR1 and CDR2: SGDLS and YYNGEE. The CDR3 nucleotides read TGTGCCAGCATGGCACAGAGCTATGGCTACACCTTC. This codes for CASMAQSYGYTF.

This chain links TRBV7-2 with TRBJ1-1, with D possibly TRBD1 on 6 matching bases. The V and J ends lost 3 bases and 11 bases respectively, with 13 bases between them. CDR3 length: 12 amino acids. Germline-derived CDR1 and CDR2 are SGHTA and FQGNSA. Here the CDR3 reads CASSLDSQRAFF. CDR3 nucleotides: TGTGCCAGCAGCTTGGACAGCCAAAGGGCTTTCTTT.

The gene calls are TRBV29-1 and TRBJ1-4, with D uncertain. The CDR3 has 13 residues. V was clipped by 4 bases and J by 3 bases, with 9 bases between them. Germline lookup yields CDR1 SQVTM and CDR2 ANQGSEA. CDR3 sequence reads: CSVVTRANEKLFF. For the CDR3, the DNA is TGCAGCGTTGTGACGAGGGCTAATGAAAAACTGTTTTTT.

This clone occurred a few times. The rearrangement links TRBV19 to TRBJ1-1; 7 bases agree with TRBD1. The germline V gene encodes CDR1 LNHDA and CDR2 SQIVND (reference sequence). This CDR3 is 14 amino acids long. Trimming at V came to 3 bases and at J to 4 bases, leaving 5 bases not matched to a gene. In nucleotides, the CDR3 is TGTGCCAGTAGTATTCTAGGGACAGTCACTGAAGCTTTCTTT. Its protein is CASSILGTVTEAFF.

This chain connects TRBV11-3 to TRBJ2-5; D perhaps matches TRBD2 (6 bases). This CDR3 contains 13 residues. V was pared by 4 bases and J by 5 bases, with 11 bases between. Per germline, CDR1 SGHNT and CDR2 YENEEA. CDR3 coding DNA: TGTGCCAGCAGCTCGACTAGTTTGGAGACCCAGTACTTC. This translates into CASSSTSLETQYF.

This chain uses TRBV11-2 with TRBJ2-7, with D possibly matching TRBD2 (6 bases). CDR1 is SGHAT and CDR2 is FQNNGV in the germline V gene. Deletions cut 6 bases from V and 4 bases from J, with 16 bases between. The CDR3 spans 14 residues. DNA of the CDR3: TGTGCCAGCAGTAAATTATCGGGGGAGTACGAGCAGTACTTC. It translates to CASSKLSGEYEQYF. Variable domain in full (rest from reference TRBV11-2 and TRBJ2-7): EAGVAQSPRYKIIEKRQSVAFWCNPISGHATLYWYQQILGQGPKLLIQFQNNGVVDDSQLPKDRFSAERLKGVDSTLKIQPAKLEDSAVYLCASSKLSGEYEQYFGPGTRLTVT.

This clone was found once. The genes are TRBV28 and TRBJ2-7; maybe TRBD1 (6 bases). Germline V lookup: CDR1 MDHEN, CDR2 SYDVKM. V was clipped by 6 bases and J by 5 bases, with 14 bases between them. The CDR3 length is 13 residues. CDR3 amino acids: CASRLTGIDEQYF. The DNA for the CDR3 is TGTGCCAGCAGATTAACAGGGATCGACGAGCAGTACTTC.

The chain has TRBV11-2 and TRBJ1-4; the match to TRBD1 covers 8 bases. The length of the CDR3 is 16 residues. With V trimmed by 4 bases and J by 6 bases, 10 bases remained unmatched. The germline CDR1 and CDR2 sequences are SGHAT and FQNNGV. CDR3 coding DNA: TGTGCCAGCAGCTATACTTCAGGGGGCATCGATGAAAAACTGTTTTTT. Amino acid sequence: CASSYTSGGIDEKLFF.